Below are 20 T cell receptor beta chains sequenced from a single sample in a study of blood T cells in healthy people across ages. Next came a second PCR, run for 7 to 11 cycles, which used a sample-barcoded 5' primer along with a J-beta primer mix. TCRdb called the 5' RACE reads again in MiXCR, with one record for every CDR3 protein. The sample lists hundreds of thousands of distinct CDR3 sequences; roughly 49% were seen once. The sequencing input was blood. These receptors all stem from a woman between 55 and 75 years old in good health.

This clonotype was seen just once. The V gene is TRBV24-1, the J gene TRBJ2-1; 8 positions agree with TRBD1. The germline CDR1 and CDR2 sequences are KGHDR and SFDVKD. The CDR3 is 15 amino acids. The V gene end was trimmed by 3 bases and the J gene end by 3 bases; junction bases not matched to a gene: 3. This chain's CDR3 is CATSDPGQDYNEQFF. CDR3 DNA sequence: TGTGCCACCAGTGATCCGGGACAGGACTACAATGAGCAGTTCTTC.

Details on this clonotype: A read error may account for a junction end that differs from germline. Written as DNA, the CDR3 is TGTGTCAGCAGCCCCCGGACAGCTTATGGCTACACCTTC. Its protein product is CVSSPRTAYGYTF. The J gene is TRBJ1-2, the V gene TRBV9, with TRBD1 as a possible D gene (6 bases). The germline CDR1 and CDR2 sequences are SGDLS and YYNGEE. This CDR3 contains 13 residues.

The rearrangement uses TRBV20-1 and TRBJ2-3; TRBD2 matches 16 bases. The germline V gene has CDR1 DFQATT and CDR2 SNEGSKA (reference sequence). The CDR3 runs 17 residues. J was trimmed by 6 bases and V by 6 bases; bases with no gene match: 12. Here the CDR3 DNA reads TGCAGTGCAGACGGGACTAGCGGGAGGGCCAGAGGGGATACGCAGTATTTT. It encodes CSADGTSGRARGDTQYF.

This clonotype has just a few counts. The chain is built from TRBV7-2 and TRBJ2-7; 7 nucleotides match TRBD1. V was pared by 4 bases and J by 7 bases, with 7 bases of the junction left unmatched. From germline, CDR1 is SGHTA and CDR2 FQGNSA. This CDR3 spans 13 amino acids. For the CDR3, the DNA is TGTGCCAGCAGCTCCAACAGGGGAAGAGAGCAGTACTTC. It specifies CASSSNRGREQYF.

Only a few counts were recorded for this clonotype. Being one base from a much bigger clone, this may be a read error. This rearrangement joins TRBV11-3 to TRBJ2-1; 7 bases match TRBD2. Gene TRBJ2-7 matches the end of the DNA better, so the J call may be wrong. Germline V gene sequence: CDR1 SGHNT, CDR2 YENEEA. CDR3 size: 16 residues. The CDR3 region is CASSLGRESSYNEQYF. The DNA for the CDR3 is TGTGCCAGCAGCTTAGGGCGGGAGAGCTCCTACAATGAGCAGTACTTC.

CDR3 amino acids: CASSSPAVHNEKLFF. The CDR3 DNA reads TGTGCCAGCAGCTCCCCGGCAGTCCATAATGAAAAACTGTTTTTT. This chain joins TRBV7-9 and TRBJ1-4; D gene ambiguous. CDR3 length: 15 residues. The germline V gene has CDR1 SEHNR and CDR2 FQNEAQ (reference sequence). Trimming cost V 4 bases and J 4 bases, with 13 bases left between them. The full variable domain, with the rest looked up from reference TRBV7-9 and TRBJ1-4, is DTGVSQNPRHKITKRGQNVTFRCDPISEHNRLYWYRQTLGQGPEFLTYFQNEAQLEKSRLLSDRFSAERPKGSFSTLEIQRTEQGDSAMYLCASSSPAVHNEKLFFGSGTQLSVL.

This rearrangement joins TRBV2 to TRBJ2-3, with D perhaps TRBD1 (5 bases). Trimming stripped 8 bases from V and 1 base from J, with 16 bases between. Per germline, CDR1 SNHLY and CDR2 FYNNEI. This CDR3 comprises 15 residues. CDR3 coding DNA: TGTGCCAGCCGCCGTTTAGGGGCAGGCACAGATACGCAGTATTTT. Amino acid sequence: CASRRLGAGTDTQYF.

This rearrangement joins TRBV7-3 to TRBJ2-7; a possible D gene is TRBD1 (6 bases). This CDR3 is built from 13 residues. CDR1 is SGHTA, CDR2 FQGTGA, per germline. V dropped 5 bases and J dropped 5 bases, with 13 bases sitting between them. The CDR3 bases are TGTGCCAGCAGCCCAGGACAGACAGACGAGCAGTACTTC. It specifies CASSPGQTDEQYF.

The chain combines TRBV10-3 with TRBJ2-7; 8 bases map to TRBD2. J gave up 0 bases and V 8 bases, and 6 bases lay outside the gene matches. Germline CDR1 reads ENHRY; CDR2 reads SYGVKD. CDR3 length: 14 residues. CDR3: CAIRLAPSSYEQYF. CDR3 in DNA: TGTGCCATCCGACTAGCGCCGAGCTCCTACGAGCAGTACTTC.

This chain links TRBV27 with TRBJ2-3; TRBD2 matches at 12 bases. Per germline, CDR1 MNHEY and CDR2 SMNVEV (reference sequence). J was trimmed by 4 bases and V by 6 bases; bases with no gene match: 11. The CDR3 has 17 amino acids. CDR3 coding DNA: TGTGCCAGCAGGACCGGGGGGACTAGCGGGTACCCAGATACGCAGTATTTT. Protein sequence: CASRTGGTSGYPDTQYF.

The chain employs TRBV2 and TRBJ2-1; D is tentatively TRBD1 or TRBD2 (5 bases each). The CDR3 has 17 residues. Germline CDR1 reads SNHLY; CDR2 reads FYNNEI. The V and J ends lost 2 bases and 8 bases respectively, with 22 bases between them. The CDR3 loop is CASSEITSGGFVDEQFF. The CDR3 DNA sequence: TGTGCCAGCAGTGAAATTACAAGTGGGGGTTTTGTGGATGAGCAGTTCTTC.

Points on this clonotype: Just one base apart from a much larger clone, this may be a read error. The chain links TRBV5-1 to TRBJ2-5; D call uncertain. The CDR3 length is 13 residues. Germline V gene data show CDR1 as SGHRS and CDR2 as YFSETQ. In nucleotides, the CDR3 is TGCGCCAGCAGCTTGACTCCCCAAGGGACCCAGTACTTC. This encodes CASSLTPQGTQYF.

The V gene is TRBV29-1, the J gene TRBJ2-3; D not certain. The V and J ends lost 2 bases and 4 bases respectively, with 4 bases between them. The germline CDR1 and CDR2 sequences are SQVTM and ANQGSEA. The CDR3 is made up of 11 amino acids. The CDR3 DNA is TGCAGCGTTGAAATAGCAGATACGCAGTATTTT. Protein product: CSVEIADTQYF.

The chain employs TRBV4-3 and TRBJ2-5, with unresolved D. The tail of the sequence fits TRBJ2-7 better, so the J call may be wrong. CDR1 is LGHNA and CDR2 is YSLEER in the germline V gene. This CDR3 is built from 14 residues. The CDR3 here is CASSQDSPSLEQYF. The CDR3 DNA is TGCGCCAGCAGCCAAGATTCGCCCAGCCTCGAGCAGTACTTC.

V gene TRBV20-1 combines with J gene TRBJ2-1, with 9 positions matching TRBD2. Trimming cost V 2 bases and J 10 bases; bases outside gene matches: 27. In germline, CDR1 is DFQATT, CDR2 SNEGSKA (reference sequence). This CDR3 comprises 20 residues. CDR3 amino acids: CSARLPVGTLAREGLGEQFF. DNA of the CDR3: TGCAGTGCTAGACTCCCCGTGGGGACTTTGGCGCGGGAGGGCCTCGGAGAGCAGTTCTTC.

Comments on this clonotype: The junction does not match germline at one end; this may be a read error. This chain links TRBV29-1 with TRBJ2-3; D remains unclear. CDR1 is SQVTM, CDR2 ANQGSEA, per germline. This CDR3 comprises 11 residues. The CDR3 DNA follows: TGCGGCGTCTATGTGTCAAATACGCAGTATTTT. This sequence encodes CGVYVSNTQYF.

A few counts support this clonotype. J is TRBJ2-5 and V is TRBV28; no reliable D call. V lost 5 bases to trimming and J lost 1 base, with 8 bases between them. Looked up from germline, CDR1 is MDHEN and CDR2 is SYDVKM. The CDR3 consists of 13 residues. CDR3 sequence (DNA): TGTGCCAGCAGTAAACGACTCCAAGAGACCCAGTACTTC. Translated, it gives CASSKRLQETQYF.

This clonotype occurred a few times. The chain combines TRBV6-1 with TRBJ2-7; D is undetermined. Germline V gives CDR1 MNHNS, CDR2 SASEGT. The V gene lost 11 bases and the J gene lost 0 bases, with 17 bases spanning the gap. The CDR3 loop spans 14 amino acids. The CDR3 sequence: CAGRWTEISYEQYF. CDR3 DNA sequence: TGTGCCGGAAGATGGACGGAAATCTCCTACGAGCAGTACTTC.

V usage is TRBV30 and J usage is TRBJ2-7, with D perhaps matching TRBD2 (6 bases). This CDR3 region has 10 residues. The germline V gene encodes CDR1 GTSNPN and CDR2 SVGIG (reference sequence). V was pared by 7 bases and J by 4 bases, with 8 bases between. The CDR3 DNA reads TGTGCCTATGGGACTTACGAGCAGTACTTC. The encoded protein is CAYGTYEQYF.

The CDR3 sequence is CAISLGGARETQYF. Written as DNA, the CDR3 is TGTGCCATCAGTCTGGGGGGGGCTCGGGAGACCCAGTACTTC. The chain carries TRBV10-3 and TRBJ2-5; tentative D call: TRBD2 (7 bases). V dropped 5 bases and J dropped 5 bases, with 15 bases sitting between them. The CDR3 totals 14 residues. Germline V gene data show CDR1 as ENHRY and CDR2 as SYGVKD.